The 28 T cell receptor beta chains in this list originate from one sample, sequenced in a study of monozygotic twins with inflammatory bowel disease. TCRdb reprocessed the 5' RACE reads; each CDR3 protein has one entry and no DNA is given. The sample includes under 350,000 distinct CDR3 sequences. Material for sequencing was blood. These receptors were collected from a human donor with ulcerative colitis or Crohn's disease, or a healthy co-twin of an affected twin (not recorded which).

The rearrangement uses TRBV27 and TRBJ2-1; no DNA is available, so the TRBD1 call from TCRdb remains unchecked. This CDR3 region has 13 residues. The germline gives CDR1 MNHEY, CDR2 SMNVEV (reference sequence). CDR3 sequence reads: CASKGASYNEQFF.

The rearrangement joins TRBV6-2 or TRBV6-3 to TRBJ1-2; TCRdb picks TRBD1, but there is no DNA to check that call. Germline CDR1 and CDR2: MNHEY and SVGEGT. The CDR3 spans 13 residues. The CDR3 reads CASSPRQGDGYTF.

The rearrangement links TRBV20-1 to TRBJ2-7; the TRBD1 assignment by TCRdb is unverifiable without DNA. CDR1 and CDR2 (germline): DFQATT, SNEGSKA (reference sequence). The CDR3 runs to 13 residues. This chain's CDR3 is CSAGGQNSYEQYF.

This chain connects TRBV29-1 to TRBJ2-7. This CDR3 region has 12 residues. Germline V gives CDR1 SQVTM, CDR2 ANQGSEA. The CDR3 is CSVDQGSYEQYF.

The chain has TRBV9 and TRBJ1-1; the TRBD1 assignment by TCRdb is unverifiable without DNA. Germline V lookup: CDR1 SGDLS, CDR2 YYNGEE. This CDR3 is 13 amino acids long. The CDR3 is CASSVVRADEAFF.

The chain employs TRBV14 and TRBJ2-5. Germline CDR1 SGHDN, CDR2 FVKESK. This CDR3 is built from 13 residues. The CDR3 is CASSQVDVATQYF.

The genes are TRBV5-5 and TRBJ2-6; TCRdb returns TRBD1, unconfirmable since there is no DNA. Germline V gene data show CDR1 as SGHKS and CDR2 as YYEKEE (reference sequence). The CDR3 spans 18 residues. CDR3: CASSLVGTATTGANVLTF.

The V call is TRBV11-2, the J call TRBJ2-2; the D call of TRBD2 rests on TCRdb alone, since no DNA is present to check it. The CDR3 length is 21 residues. CDR1 and CDR2 from the germline V gene are SGHAT and FQNNGV. The CDR3 sequence is CASSRRVKVSASGLNTGELFF. The whole variable domain, remainder taken from reference TRBV11-2 and TRBJ2-2, is EAGVAQSPRYKIIEKRQSVAFWCNPISGHATLYWYQQILGQGPKLLIQFQNNGVVDDSQLPKDRFSAERLKGVDSTLKIQPAKLEDSAVYLCASSRRVKVSASGLNTGELFFGEGSRLTVL.

The CDR3 loop is CASSFGTGGSPLHF. This chain connects TRBV12-3 or TRBV12-4 to TRBJ1-6; TCRdb selects TRBD1, and the lack of DNA leaves this call unchecked. This CDR3 contains 14 residues.

The V call is TRBV5-6, the J call TRBJ1-1. CDR1 SGHDT and CDR2 YYEEEE come from the germline V gene. The CDR3 is 12 amino acids. This chain's CDR3 is CASRLLNTEAFF.

V usage is TRBV5-1 and J usage is TRBJ2-4; TCRdb proposes TRBD2, but this gene call is untestable without DNA. The CDR3 runs 15 residues. Germline V gene data show CDR1 as SGHRS and CDR2 as YFSETQ. The CDR3 protein is CASRIEALAGGVQYF.

The J gene is TRBJ2-7, the V gene TRBV12-3 or TRBV12-4; TCRdb lists TRBD1, though no DNA is available to test this call. The CDR3 contains 14 residues. This CDR3 reads CASSSGDISYEQYF.

V gene TRBV12-3 or TRBV12-4 combines with J gene TRBJ2-7; TCRdb picks TRBD2, but there is no DNA to check that call. The CDR3 runs 16 residues. The CDR3: CASSFGGTSGRNEQYF.

V usage is TRBV6-5 and J usage is TRBJ1-4; lacking DNA, the TRBD1 call made by TCRdb goes unchecked. Germline V gene sequence: CDR1 MNHEY, CDR2 SVGAGI. This CDR3 spans 15 amino acids. CDR3 loop: CASSSSALGGQKLFF.

CDR3 region: CASSLGTGKYQPQHF. The chain links TRBV7-2 to TRBJ1-5; with no DNA, the TCRdb D assignment of TRBD1 cannot be verified. This CDR3 has 15 residues. Germline V lookup: CDR1 SGHTA, CDR2 FQGNSA.

V gene TRBV19 combines with J gene TRBJ1-5; no DNA is available, so the TRBD1 call from TCRdb remains unchecked. The CDR3 extends over 15 amino acids. CDR1 and CDR2 from the germline V gene are LNHDA and SQIVND (reference sequence). The CDR3 region is CASLRAAQSNQPQHF.

This rearrangement joins TRBV29-1 to TRBJ1-2; TCRdb outputs TRBD1, but without DNA this stays unchecked. The CDR3 length is 14 residues. Per germline, CDR1 SQVTM and CDR2 ANQGSEA. The CDR3 reads CSVGQSPRGYGYTF.

V is TRBV5-1 and J is TRBJ1-4; TCRdb outputs TRBD1, but without DNA this stays unchecked. CDR3 length: 15 amino acids. Germline values: CDR1 SGHRS, CDR2 YFSETQ. The CDR3 is CASSMTPGTNEKLFF.

V is TRBV4-2 and J is TRBJ2-1; as DNA is missing, the TRBD1 call by TCRdb cannot be tested. Germline values: CDR1 LGHNA, CDR2 YNFKEQ. CDR3 size: 17 residues. The CDR3 sequence: CASSLWEGGFGRGEQFF.

The rearrangement links TRBV20-1 to TRBJ2-7; TCRdb's D call of TRBD1 is untestable without DNA. Per germline, CDR1 DFQATT and CDR2 SNEGSKA (reference sequence). The CDR3 consists of 13 residues. The CDR3 region is CSAPRGQSYEQYF.

This chain joins TRBV19 and TRBJ1-3; TCRdb selects TRBD1, and the lack of DNA leaves this call unchecked. The CDR3 length is 13 residues. Per germline, CDR1 LNHDA and CDR2 SQIVND (reference sequence). CDR3 in amino acids: CASRTGTRNTIYF.

The rearrangement uses TRBV7-6 and TRBJ2-1; the D call of TRBD1 rests on TCRdb alone, since no DNA is present to check it. The germline V gene has CDR1 SGHVS and CDR2 FNYEAQ. This CDR3 comprises 14 residues. This chain's CDR3 is CASSLGGPTKEQFF.

The rearrangement uses TRBV9 and TRBJ2-1; TCRdb returns TRBD2, unconfirmable since there is no DNA. CDR3 size: 17 residues. From germline, CDR1 is SGDLS and CDR2 YYNGEE. The CDR3 here is CASSVDPHIYPYNEQFF.

The chain couples TRBV19 to TRBJ1-5. The CDR3 runs to 12 residues. CDR1 and CDR2 from the germline V gene are LNHDA and SQIVND (reference sequence). This CDR3 is CASSIWEQPQHF.

V is TRBV9 and J is TRBJ1-2. CDR1 SGDLS and CDR2 YYNGEE come from the germline V gene. This CDR3 has 13 residues. CDR3 residues: CASSEIREEGYTF.

V usage is TRBV5-1 and J usage is TRBJ2-5; the D gene TCRdb calls, TRBD2, cannot be checked with no DNA. CDR3 length: 14 amino acids. Germline V CDR1 and CDR2: SGHRS, YFSETQ. The CDR3 here is CASSEDRPRETQYF.

The V and J genes are TRBV6-4 and TRBJ2-3; the TRBD2 assignment by TCRdb is unverifiable without DNA. Looked up from germline, CDR1 is MRHNA and CDR2 is SNTAGT. CDR3 length: 15 residues. CDR3: CASSDSTSGGATQYF.

The J gene is TRBJ1-1, the V gene TRBV5-1. The CDR3 is 14 residues long. Germline CDR1 reads SGHRS; CDR2 reads YFSETQ. This CDR3 is CASSFKELGTEAFF.